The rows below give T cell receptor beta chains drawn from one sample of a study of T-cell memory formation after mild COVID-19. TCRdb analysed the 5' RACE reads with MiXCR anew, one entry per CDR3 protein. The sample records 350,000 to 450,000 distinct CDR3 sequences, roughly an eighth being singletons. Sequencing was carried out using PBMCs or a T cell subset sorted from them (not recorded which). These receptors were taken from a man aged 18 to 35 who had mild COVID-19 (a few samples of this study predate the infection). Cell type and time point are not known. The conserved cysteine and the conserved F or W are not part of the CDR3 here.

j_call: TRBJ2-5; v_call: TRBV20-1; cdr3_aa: SASSLAGIETQY
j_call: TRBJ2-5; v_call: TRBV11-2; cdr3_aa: ASSSGQVRTQY
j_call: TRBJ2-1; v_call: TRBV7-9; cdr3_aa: ASSFVGNYNEQF
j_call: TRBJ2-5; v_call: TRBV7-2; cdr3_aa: ASSPRTGAEETQY
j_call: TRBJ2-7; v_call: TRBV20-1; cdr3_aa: SALRTGSYEQY
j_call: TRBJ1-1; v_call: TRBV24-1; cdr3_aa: ATSEVEGQPNTEAF
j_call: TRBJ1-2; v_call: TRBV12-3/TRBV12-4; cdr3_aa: ASSLRQDNYGYT
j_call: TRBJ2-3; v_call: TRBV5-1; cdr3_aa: ASSLGRDTDTQY
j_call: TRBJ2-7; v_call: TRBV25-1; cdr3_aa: ASSASGSNYEQY
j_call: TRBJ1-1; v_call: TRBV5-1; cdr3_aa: ASSLRTGYNTEAF
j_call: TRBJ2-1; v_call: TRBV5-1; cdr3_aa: ASSPQGYAYNEQF
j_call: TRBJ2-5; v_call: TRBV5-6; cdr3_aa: ASSSLAGGRKTQY
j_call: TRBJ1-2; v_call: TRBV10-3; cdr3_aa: AISERPGTEYGYT
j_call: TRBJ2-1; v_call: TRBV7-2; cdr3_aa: ASSLALYRYNEQF